This T cell receptor beta chain emerged from a study of long-term antiretroviral therapy in people with HIV. Runs used v3.0 of the immunoSEQ assay and were done at survey level. The data were produced by immunoSEQ multiplex PCR, yet TCRdb's version contains in-frame clones alone and is incomplete. The sample includes under 20,000 clones, roughly 83% of them seen just once. All donors provided no fewer than one pre-ART and no fewer than two post-ART PBMC samples. The samples comprised about 0.85-11 million cryopreserved PBMC ahead of DNA extraction. The source is a man in his forties or fifties with HIV. The starting material was unsorted PBMCs, obtained just before starting antiretroviral therapy.

DNA of the CDR3: TGCAGCGCTGGGACTAGCGTCTCCTACGAGCAGTACTTC. This translates into CSAGTSVSYEQYF. The chain is built from TRBV29-1 and TRBJ2-7; 10 bases line up with TRBD2. The V segment lost 7 bases and the J segment 0 bases; nucleotides outside the gene matches: 3. The CDR3 loop spans 13 amino acids. CDR1 and CDR2 (germline): SQVTM, ANQGSEA.